Included here is one TCR beta chain sequence, with context. Which antigen it targets is not known. One base away there is no much larger clone; base qualities are not given. The sample originates from a study of T cell changes during pregnancy in multiple sclerosis (dated by TCRdb to 2018 to 2020). For the wider study: The study looked at changes in the T cell repertoire across pregnancy in women with multiple sclerosis.

Preparation of the library involved the immunoSEQ multiplex PCR assay. TCRdb took over this immuneACCESS table, retaining in-frame rearrangements with V and J assigned. Such tables are incomplete; in checked studies, under half of the missing clones stem from an unresolved V gene, and the remainder is unexplained. The sample yields about 38,000 clones; roughly 90% were counted once. The ten largest clones take up approximately 0.52% of the sample. Via the germline V gene, CDR1 is SQVTM and CDR2 ANQGSEA. V ends up 4 bases short and J 0 bases short, with an unmatched junction base count of 2. The CDR3 spans 13 residues, from the cysteine through the phenylalanine. CDR3 DNA only is kept here, 39 bases in frame from base 1.

The source is a female donor with multiple sclerosis, enrolled in a pregnancy study. The material sequenced was CD4+ T cells from peripheral blood mononuclear cells, taken in the second trimester of pregnancy. The chain is made from TRBV29-1 and TRBJ2-7; 8 bases in between match TRBD1. The DNA is TGCAGCGTTGGACAGGGGCTCTCCTACGAGCAGTACTTC. Its protein product is CSVGQGLSYEQYF.